Sequencing of this T cell receptor (beta chain) was carried out in a study of blood T cell repertoires in COVID-19. Looking at the study overall: T cells, B-cell-depleted T cells, or PBMCs supplied cDNA or gDNA.

In the original processing: Scientists estimated how many nucleated cells there were by amplifying reference gene primers. The protocol was immunoSEQ multiplex PCR, while the TCRdb copy is restricted to in-frame clones and leaves out a portion. V and J calls and clone size are as listed in that table; D and trimming were resolved from the DNA. The sample contains around 260,000 clones, about 88% of which appear only once. CDR3 size: 15 residues. V shed 0 bases and J 8 bases; nucleotides not matched to a gene: 10. Germline V lookup: CDR1 GTSNPN, CDR2 SVGIG (reference sequence). The source of this sequence is a woman aged 60-75 years with COVID-19, enrolled during active disease. Sample: peripheral blood. The chain joins TRBV30 to TRBJ2-1; TRBD1 agrees at 7 bases. The CDR3 region has the DNA TGTGCCTGGAGTGTAGGTCCGACAGGGTTGCATGAGCAGTTCTTC. The encoded protein is CAWSVGPTGLHEQFF. Full variable domain (remainder filled in from reference TRBV30 and TRBJ2-1): SQTIHQWPATLVQPVGSPLSLECTVEGTSNPNLYWYRQAAGRGLQLLFYSVGIGQISSEVPQNLSASRPQDRQFILSSKKLLLSDSGFYLCAWSVGPTGLHEQFFGPGTRLTVL.